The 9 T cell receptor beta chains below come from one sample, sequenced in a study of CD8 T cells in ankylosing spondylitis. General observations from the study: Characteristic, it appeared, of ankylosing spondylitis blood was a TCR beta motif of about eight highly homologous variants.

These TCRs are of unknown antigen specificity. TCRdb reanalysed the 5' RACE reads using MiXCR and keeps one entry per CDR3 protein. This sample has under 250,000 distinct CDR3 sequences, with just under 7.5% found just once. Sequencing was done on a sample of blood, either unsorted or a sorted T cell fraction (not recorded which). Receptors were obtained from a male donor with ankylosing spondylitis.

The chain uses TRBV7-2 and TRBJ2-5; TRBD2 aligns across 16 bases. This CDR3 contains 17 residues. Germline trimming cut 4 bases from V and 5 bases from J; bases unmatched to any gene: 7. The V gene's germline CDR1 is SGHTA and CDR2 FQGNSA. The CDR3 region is CASSSGLAGGPWETQYF. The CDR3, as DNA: TGTGCCAGCAGCTCGGGACTAGCGGGAGGGCCTTGGGAGACCCAGTACTTC.

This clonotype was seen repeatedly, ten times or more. Here the CDR3 reads CASSQGNSASPYEQYF. The CDR3 DNA sequence: TGCGCCAGCAGCCAAGGAAATTCAGCGAGCCCCTACGAGCAGTACTTC. The V gene is TRBV4-1, the J gene TRBJ2-7; D remains ambiguous. Trimming stripped 1 base from V and 2 bases from J, with 15 bases between. Germline V gene lookup returns CDR1 MGHRA and CDR2 YSYEKL. The CDR3 loop spans 16 amino acids.

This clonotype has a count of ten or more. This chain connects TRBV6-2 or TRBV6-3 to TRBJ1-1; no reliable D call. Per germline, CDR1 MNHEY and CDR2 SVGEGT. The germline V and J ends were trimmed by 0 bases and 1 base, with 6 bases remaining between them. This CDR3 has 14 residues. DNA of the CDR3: TGTGCCAGCAGTTACTCGAGAGGGAACACTGAAGCTTTCTTT. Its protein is CASSYSRGNTEAFF.

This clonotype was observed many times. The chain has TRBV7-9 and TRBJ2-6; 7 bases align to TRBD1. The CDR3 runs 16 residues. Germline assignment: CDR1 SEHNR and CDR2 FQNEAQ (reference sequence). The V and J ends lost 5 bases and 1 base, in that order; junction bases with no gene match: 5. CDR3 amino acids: CASSPGQVSGANVLTF. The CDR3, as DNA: TGTGCCAGCAGCCCCGGACAGGTTTCTGGGGCCAACGTCCTGACTTTC.

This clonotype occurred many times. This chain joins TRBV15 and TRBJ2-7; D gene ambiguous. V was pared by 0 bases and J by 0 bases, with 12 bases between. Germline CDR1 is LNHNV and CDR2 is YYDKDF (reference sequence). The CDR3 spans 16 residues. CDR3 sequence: CATSRDPGGGSYEQYF. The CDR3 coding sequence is TGTGCCACCAGCAGAGATCCCGGTGGCGGCTCCTACGAGCAGTACTTC.

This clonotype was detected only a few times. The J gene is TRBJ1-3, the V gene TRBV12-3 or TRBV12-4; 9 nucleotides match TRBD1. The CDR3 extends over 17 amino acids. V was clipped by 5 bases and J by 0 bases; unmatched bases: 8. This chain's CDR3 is CASSGVDRGNSGNTIYF. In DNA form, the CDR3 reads TGTGCCAGCAGTGGGGTGGACAGGGGAAACTCTGGAAACACCATATATTTT.

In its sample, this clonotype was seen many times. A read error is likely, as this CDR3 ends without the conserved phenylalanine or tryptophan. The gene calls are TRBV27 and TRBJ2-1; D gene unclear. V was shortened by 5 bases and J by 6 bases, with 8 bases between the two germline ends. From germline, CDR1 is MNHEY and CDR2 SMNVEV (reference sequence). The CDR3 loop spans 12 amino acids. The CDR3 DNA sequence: TGTGCCAGCAGTCAACTGGGCAATGAGCAGTTCCTC. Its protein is CASSQLGNEQFL.

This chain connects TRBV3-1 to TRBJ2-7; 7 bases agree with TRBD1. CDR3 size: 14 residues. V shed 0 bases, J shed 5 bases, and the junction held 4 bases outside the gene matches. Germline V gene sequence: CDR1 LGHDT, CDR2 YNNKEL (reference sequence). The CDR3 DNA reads TGTGCCAGCAGCCAAGAGACAGGGACGGACGAGCAGTACTTC. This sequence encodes CASSQETGTDEQYF.

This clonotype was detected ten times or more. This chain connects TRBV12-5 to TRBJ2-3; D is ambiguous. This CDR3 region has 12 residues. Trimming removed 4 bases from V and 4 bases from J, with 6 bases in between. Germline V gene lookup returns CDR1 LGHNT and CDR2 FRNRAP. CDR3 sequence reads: CASGSRSDTQYF. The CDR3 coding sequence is TGTGCTAGTGGTTCCCGGTCAGATACGCAGTATTTT. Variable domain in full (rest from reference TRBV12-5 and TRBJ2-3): DARVTQTPRHKVTEMGQEVTMRCQPILGHNTVFWYRQTMMQGLELLAYFRNRAPLDDSGMPKDRFSAEMPDATLATLKIQPSEPRDSAVYFCASGSRSDTQYFGPGTRLTVL.